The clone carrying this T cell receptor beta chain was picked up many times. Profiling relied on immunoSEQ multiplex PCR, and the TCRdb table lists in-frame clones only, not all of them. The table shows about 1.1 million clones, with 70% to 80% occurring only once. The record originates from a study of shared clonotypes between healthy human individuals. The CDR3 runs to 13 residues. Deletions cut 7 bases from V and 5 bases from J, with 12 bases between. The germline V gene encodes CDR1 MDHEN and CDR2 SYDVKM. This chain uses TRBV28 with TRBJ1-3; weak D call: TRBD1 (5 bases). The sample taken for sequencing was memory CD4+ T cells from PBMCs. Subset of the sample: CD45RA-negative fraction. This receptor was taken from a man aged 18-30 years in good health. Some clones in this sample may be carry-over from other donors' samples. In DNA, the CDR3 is TGTGCCAGCACCCGGGGGGGGAGAAACACCATATATTTT. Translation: CASTRGGRNTIYF.